One T cell receptor (beta chain) is described in this entry. Profiled with immunoSEQ multiplex PCR; TCRdb holds only in-frame clones, not every one. Among around 30,000 clones, about 88% were seen once, and the ten largest hold 2.5% to 3.5%. The data are from a study of chemoradiotherapy in HPV16-positive cancers. The sample in question was blood, obtained from a patient who underwent chemoradiotherapy. The clonotype was recovered from a human donor with HPV-associated anogenital cancer.

Written as DNA, the CDR3 is TGTGCCAGCTCACCACGGGACAGGGATTCACCCCTCCACTTT. Amino acid sequence: CASSPRDRDSPLHF. The gene calls are TRBV18 and TRBJ1-6; 9 positions agree with TRBD1. Germline lookup yields CDR1 KGHSH and CDR2 LQKENI. CDR3 size: 14 residues. J gave up 8 bases and V 1 base, and 0 bases lay outside the gene matches.